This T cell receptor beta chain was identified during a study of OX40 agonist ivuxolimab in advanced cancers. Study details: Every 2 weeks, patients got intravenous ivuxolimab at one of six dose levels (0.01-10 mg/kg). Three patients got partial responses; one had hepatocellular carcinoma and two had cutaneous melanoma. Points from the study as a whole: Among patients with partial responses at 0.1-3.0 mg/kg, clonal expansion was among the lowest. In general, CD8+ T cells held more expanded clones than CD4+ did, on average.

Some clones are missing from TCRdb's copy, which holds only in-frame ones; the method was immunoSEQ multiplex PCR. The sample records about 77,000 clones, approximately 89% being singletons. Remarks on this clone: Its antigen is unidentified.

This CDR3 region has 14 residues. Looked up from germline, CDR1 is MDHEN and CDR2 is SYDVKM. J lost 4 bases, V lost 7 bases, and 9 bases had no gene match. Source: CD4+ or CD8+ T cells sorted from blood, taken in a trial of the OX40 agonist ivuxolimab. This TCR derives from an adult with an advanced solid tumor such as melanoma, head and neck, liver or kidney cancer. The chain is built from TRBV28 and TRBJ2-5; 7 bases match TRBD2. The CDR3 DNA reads TGTGCCAGCACTCAAGGTGGGGGGGGAGAGACCCAGTACTTC. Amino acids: CASTQGGGGETQYF.